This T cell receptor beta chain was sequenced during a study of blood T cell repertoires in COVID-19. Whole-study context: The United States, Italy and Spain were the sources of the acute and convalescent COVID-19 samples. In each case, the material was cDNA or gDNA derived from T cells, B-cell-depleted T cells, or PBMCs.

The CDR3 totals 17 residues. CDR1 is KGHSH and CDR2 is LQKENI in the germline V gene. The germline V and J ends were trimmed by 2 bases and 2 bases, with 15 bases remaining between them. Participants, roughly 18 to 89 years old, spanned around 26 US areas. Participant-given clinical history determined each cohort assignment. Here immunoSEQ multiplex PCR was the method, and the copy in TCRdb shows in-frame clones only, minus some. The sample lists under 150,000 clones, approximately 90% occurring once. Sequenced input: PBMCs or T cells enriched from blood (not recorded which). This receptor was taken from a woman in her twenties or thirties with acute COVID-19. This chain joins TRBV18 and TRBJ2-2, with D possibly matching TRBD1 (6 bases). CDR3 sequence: CASSPLATGPNTGELFF. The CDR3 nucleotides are TGTGCCAGCTCACCATTGGCCACAGGGCCCAACACCGGGGAGCTGTTTTTT.